This TCR beta chain was observed in a study of metastatic and nonmetastatic thyroid tumors. Background on the study: Repertoires of blood and of tissue (tumor or nodule) from malignant and benign thyroid patients were compared. Study-wide results and limits: Across blood and tumor, TCR beta diversity in malignant thyroid tumors was reportedly significantly higher than in benign nodules.

There are many counts of this clone. Its specificity is unknown. The CDR3 runs to 14 residues. Trimming pared 2 bases from V and 0 bases from J, leaving 9 bases between. CDR1 is GTSNPN and CDR2 is SVGIG in the germline V gene (reference sequence). No patient received treatment before thyroid surgery. Authors' data handling: The authors used CDR3 differences across clinicopathological groups to build a distant-metastasis classifier for papillary thyroid cancer. With MiXCR, TCRdb called clones anew from the PCR reads. The V and J calls come from TCRdb's annotation, not from the publication. The sample lists 46,000 or so clones, approximately 15% occurring once.

The sequenced sample consisted of blood. This receptor was identified in a female donor with papillary thyroid cancer or a benign thyroid nodule (not recorded which). Some clones in this sample may be carry-over from other donors' samples. The rearrangement uses TRBV30 and TRBJ2-3, with TRBD2 as a possible D gene (6 bases). The CDR3 sequence is CAWSIGGSTDTQYF. The CDR3 coding sequence is TGTGCCTGGAGTATAGGAGGGAGCACAGATACGCAGTATTTT. Combining the CDR3 with reference TRBV30 and TRBJ2-3 gives the whole variable domain SQTIHQWPATLVQPVGSPLSLECTVEGTSNPNLYWYRQAAGRGLQLLFYSVGIGQISSEVPQNLSASRPQDRQFILSSKKLLLSDSGFYLCAWSIGGSTDTQYFGPGTRLTVL.